This TCR beta chain was documented in a study of shared clonotypes between healthy human individuals. Sequencing used immunoSEQ multiplex PCR; TCRdb keeps in-frame clones, though not all of them. Of under 1,100,000 clones in the sample, about 84% are singletons; the top ten hold around 0.6%. The junction had 9 bases not matched to a gene; V was cut back by 5 bases and J by 7 bases. In germline, CDR1 is SGHTA, CDR2 FQGNSA. The CDR3 is 15 residues long. Study outcomes and limitations: It was anticipated that sequencing depth would influence how many clonotypes donors shared. Naive subsets generally exceeded memory subsets in estimated richness.

There are a few counts of this clone. The antigen remains undetermined. The sequence was collected from a man younger than 35 in good health. Some clones in this sample may be carry-over from other donors' samples. The sample taken for sequencing was memory CD4+ T cells from PBMCs. Sample subset: CD45RA-negative fraction. The V gene is TRBV7-2, the J gene TRBJ2-7; 12 bases are a match to TRBD2. The DNA for the CDR3 is TGTGCCAGCAGCACATCTAGCGGGAGGGCCTGGGAGCAGTACTTC. As protein: CASSTSSGRAWEQYF.